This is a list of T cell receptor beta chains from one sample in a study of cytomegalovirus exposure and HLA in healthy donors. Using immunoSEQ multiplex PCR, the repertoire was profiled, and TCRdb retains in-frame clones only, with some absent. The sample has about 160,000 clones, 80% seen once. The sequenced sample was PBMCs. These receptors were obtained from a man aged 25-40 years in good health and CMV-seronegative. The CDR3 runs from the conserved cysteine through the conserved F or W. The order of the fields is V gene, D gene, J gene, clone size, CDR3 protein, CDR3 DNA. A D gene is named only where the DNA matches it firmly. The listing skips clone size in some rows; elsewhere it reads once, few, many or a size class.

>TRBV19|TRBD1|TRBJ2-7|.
CASSLRDRDEQYF
TGTGCCAGTAGTCTCCGGGACAGGGACGAGCAGTACTTC
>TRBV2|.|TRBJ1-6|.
CASRETEYTSPLHF
TGTGCCAGCAGGGAGACAGAGTATACTTCACCCCTCCACTTT
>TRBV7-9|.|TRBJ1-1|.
CASSLPTGTEAFF
TGTGCCAGCAGCCTCCCGACAGGAACTGAAGCTTTCTTT
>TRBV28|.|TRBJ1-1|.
CASSLQDMNTEAFF
TGTGCCAGCAGTTTACAGGACATGAACACTGAAGCTTTCTTT
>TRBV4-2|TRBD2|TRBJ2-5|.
CASSQVTSGLAGGTQYF
TGTGCCAGCAGCCAAGTAACTAGCGGCCTCGCGGGAGGGACCCAGTACTTC
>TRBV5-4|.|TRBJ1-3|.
CASSRDISGNTIYF
TGTGCCAGCAGCCGAGACATCTCTGGAAACACCATATATTTT
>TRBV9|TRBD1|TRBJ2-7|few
CASSSRQGLANEQYF
TGTGCCAGCAGCTCTAGACAGGGCCTCGCCAACGAGCAGTACTTC
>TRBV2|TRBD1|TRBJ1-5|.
CASSRGTGGSQPQHF
TGTGCCAGCAGTAGGGGGACAGGGGGAAGTCAGCCCCAGCATTTT
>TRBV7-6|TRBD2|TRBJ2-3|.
CASSFFAGGHTQYF
TGTGCCAGCAGCTTTTTTGCGGGGGGGCATACGCAGTATTTT
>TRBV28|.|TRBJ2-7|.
CASIVGGQTYEQYF
TGTGCCAGCATTGTAGGGGGACAAACGTACGAGCAGTACTTC
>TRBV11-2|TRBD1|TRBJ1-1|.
CASSLGDRDTEAFF
TGTGCCAGCAGCTTAGGGGACAGAGACACTGAAGCTTTCTTT
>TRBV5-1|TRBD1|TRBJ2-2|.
CASSGGQGGSGELFF
TGCGCCAGCAGCGGGGGACAGGGCGGCTCCGGGGAGCTGTTTTTT
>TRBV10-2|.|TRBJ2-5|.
CASTIARITETQYF
TGCGCCAGCACCATAGCTAGAATAACAGAGACCCAGTACTTC
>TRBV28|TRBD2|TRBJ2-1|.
CASNWRGASEGPEQFF
TGTGCCAGCAACTGGCGGGGGGCCTCCGAAGGGCCCGAGCAGTTCTTC
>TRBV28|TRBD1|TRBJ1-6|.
CATTRGLGGNSPLHF
TGTGCCACGACAAGGGGGCTCGGAGGGAATTCACCCCTCCACTTT
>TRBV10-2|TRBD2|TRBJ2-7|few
CASSGTSGSYEQYF
TGCGCCAGCAGTGGGACTAGCGGAAGCTACGAGCAGTACTTC
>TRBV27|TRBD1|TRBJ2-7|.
CASSLSMKGTGHYEQYF
TGTGCCAGCAGTTTATCGATGAAGGGGACAGGGCACTACGAGCAGTACTTC
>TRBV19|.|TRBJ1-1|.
CASSIGEIYTEAFF
TGTGCCAGTAGTATCGGGGAAATTTACACTGAAGCTTTCTTT
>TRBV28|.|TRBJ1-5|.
CASTGSSQPQHF
TGTGCCAGCACAGGGTCGAGTCAGCCCCAGCATTTT
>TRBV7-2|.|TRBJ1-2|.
CASSLVTGNYGYTF
TGTGCCAGCAGCTTAGTTACGGGGAACTATGGCTACACCTTC
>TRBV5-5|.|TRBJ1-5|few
CASSPLWLGEGNQPQHF
TGTGCCAGCAGCCCCCTATGGTTAGGGGAAGGCAATCAGCCCCAGCATTTT
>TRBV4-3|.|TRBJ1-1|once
CASSQDPFQGGEAFF
TGCGCCAGCAGCCAAGATCCGTTTCAGGGAGGTGAAGCTTTCTTT
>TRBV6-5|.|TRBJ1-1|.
CASSYSIHRMAFF
TGTGCCAGCAGTTACTCGATACACAGGATGGCTTTCTTT
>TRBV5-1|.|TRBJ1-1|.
CASSLAIGGSEAFF
TGCGCCAGCAGCTTGGCCATCGGCGGCTCTGAAGCTTTCTTT
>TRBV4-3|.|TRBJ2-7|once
CASSQDRRSRSHEQYF
TGCGCCAGCAGCCAAGATCGGAGAAGCCGCTCTCACGAGCAGTACTTC
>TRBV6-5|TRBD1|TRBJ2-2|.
CASSSQGQANTGELFF
TGTGCCAGCAGTTCCCAGGGACAGGCGAACACCGGGGAGCTGTTTTTT
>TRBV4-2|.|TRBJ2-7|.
CASSQEGLAEENYEQYF
TGTGCCAGCAGCCAAGAAGGGCTAGCCGAAGAGAACTACGAGCAGTACTTC
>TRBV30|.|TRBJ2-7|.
CAWSADSGNSYEQYF
TGTGCCTGGAGTGCCGATTCCGGGAACTCGTACGAGCAGTACTTC
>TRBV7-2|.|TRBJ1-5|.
CASSTGQFNQPQHF
TGTGCCAGCAGCACCGGACAGTTCAATCAGCCCCAGCATTTT
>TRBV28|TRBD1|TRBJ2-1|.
CASSDAGTGGFF
TGTGCCAGCAGTGACGCCGGGACAGGGGGGTTCTTC
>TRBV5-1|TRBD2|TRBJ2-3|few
CASSFRLAVSTDTQYF
TGCGCCAGCAGCTTCAGACTAGCGGTTAGCACAGATACGCAGTATTTT
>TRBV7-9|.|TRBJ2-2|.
CSSSFYAGELFF
TGTTCCAGCAGCTTTTATGCCGGGGAGCTGTTTTTT
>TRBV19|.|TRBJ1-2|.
CASGVRRTAPYGYTF
TGTGCCAGTGGTGTTAGAAGGACAGCCCCATATGGCTACACCTTC
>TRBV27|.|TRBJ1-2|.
CASSLNGPYGYTF
TGTGCCAGCAGTTTAAATGGCCCCTATGGCTACACCTTC
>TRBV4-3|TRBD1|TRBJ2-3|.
CASSSLRGGDTQYF
TGCGCCAGCAGCTCACTCAGAGGGGGCGATACGCAGTATTTT
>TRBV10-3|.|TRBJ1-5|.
CAISNSIQPQHF
TGTGCCATCAGCAATAGTATTCAGCCCCAGCATTTT
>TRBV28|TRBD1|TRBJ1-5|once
CASSLGGGQFQPQHF
TGTGCCAGCAGCTTAGGGGGCGGACAGTTTCAGCCCCAGCATTTT
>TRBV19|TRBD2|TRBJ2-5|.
CASSIAGPGLAGRQETQYF
TGTGCCAGTAGTATTGCGGGTCCGGGACTAGCGGGGCGACAAGAGACCCAGTACTTC
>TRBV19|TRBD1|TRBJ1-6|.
CASRTDSPGQTYNSPLHF
TGTGCCAGTAGGACCGATTCTCCGGGACAGACATATAATTCACCCCTCCACTTT
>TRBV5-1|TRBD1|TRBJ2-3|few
CASGSTGGADTQYF
TGCGCCAGCGGATCCACAGGGGGCGCAGATACGCAGTATTTT